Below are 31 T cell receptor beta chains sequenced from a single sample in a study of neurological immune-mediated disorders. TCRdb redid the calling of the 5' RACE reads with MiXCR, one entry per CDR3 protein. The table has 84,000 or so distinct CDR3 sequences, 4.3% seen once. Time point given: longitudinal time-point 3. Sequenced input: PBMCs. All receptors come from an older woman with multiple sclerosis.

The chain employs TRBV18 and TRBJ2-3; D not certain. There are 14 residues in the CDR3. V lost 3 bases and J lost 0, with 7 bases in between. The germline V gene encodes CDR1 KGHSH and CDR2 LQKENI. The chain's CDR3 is CASSPTDSTDTQYF. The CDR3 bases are TGTGCCAGCTCACCCACGGACAGCACAGATACGCAGTATTTT.

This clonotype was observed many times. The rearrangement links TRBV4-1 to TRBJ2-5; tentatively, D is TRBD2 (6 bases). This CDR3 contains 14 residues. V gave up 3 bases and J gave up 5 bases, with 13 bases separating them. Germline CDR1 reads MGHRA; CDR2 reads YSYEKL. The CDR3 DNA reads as TGCGCCAGCAGCCAGGTTCGGGGGTCGGAGACCCAGTACTTC. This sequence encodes CASSQVRGSETQYF.

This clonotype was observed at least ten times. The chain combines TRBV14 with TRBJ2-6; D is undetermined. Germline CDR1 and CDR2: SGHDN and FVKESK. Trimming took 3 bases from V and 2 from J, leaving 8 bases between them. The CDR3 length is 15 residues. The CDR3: CASSHWTPGANVLTF. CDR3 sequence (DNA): TGTGCCAGCAGCCATTGGACCCCTGGGGCCAACGTCCTGACTTTC.

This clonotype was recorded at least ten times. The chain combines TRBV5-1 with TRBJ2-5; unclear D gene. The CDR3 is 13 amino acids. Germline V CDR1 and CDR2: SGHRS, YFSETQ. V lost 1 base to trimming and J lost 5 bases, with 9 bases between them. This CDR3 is CASSLKGGETQYF. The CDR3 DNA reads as TGCGCCAGCAGCTTGAAAGGCGGCGAGACCCAGTACTTC.

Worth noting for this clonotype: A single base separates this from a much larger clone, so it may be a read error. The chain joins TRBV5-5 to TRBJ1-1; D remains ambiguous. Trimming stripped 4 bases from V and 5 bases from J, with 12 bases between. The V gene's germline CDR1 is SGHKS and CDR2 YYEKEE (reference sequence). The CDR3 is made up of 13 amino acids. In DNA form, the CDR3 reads TGTGCCAGCAGCATATTAGGGAAAACTGAAGCTTTCTTT. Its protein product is CASSILGKTEAFF.

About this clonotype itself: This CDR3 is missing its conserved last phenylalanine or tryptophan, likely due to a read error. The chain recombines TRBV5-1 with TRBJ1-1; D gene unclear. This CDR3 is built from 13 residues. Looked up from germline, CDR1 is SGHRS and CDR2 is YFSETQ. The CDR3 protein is CASSAELNTEAFL. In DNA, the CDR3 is TGCGCTAGCAGCGCGGAACTGAACACTGAAGCTTTCCTT.

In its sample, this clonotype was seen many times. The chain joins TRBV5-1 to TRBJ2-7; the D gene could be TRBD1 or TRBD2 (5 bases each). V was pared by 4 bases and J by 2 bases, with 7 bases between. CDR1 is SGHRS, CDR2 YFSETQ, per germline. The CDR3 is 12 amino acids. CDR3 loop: CASSRGTYEQYF. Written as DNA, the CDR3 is TGCGCCAGCAGCCGGGGCACCTACGAGCAGTACTTC.

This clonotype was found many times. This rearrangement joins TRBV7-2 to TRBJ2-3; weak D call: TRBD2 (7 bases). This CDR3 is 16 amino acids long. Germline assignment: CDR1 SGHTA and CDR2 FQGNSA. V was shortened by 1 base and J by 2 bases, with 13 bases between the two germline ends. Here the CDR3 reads CASSLDGGANTDTQYF. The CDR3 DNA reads TGTGCCAGCAGCTTAGATGGGGGGGCGAACACAGATACGCAGTATTTT.

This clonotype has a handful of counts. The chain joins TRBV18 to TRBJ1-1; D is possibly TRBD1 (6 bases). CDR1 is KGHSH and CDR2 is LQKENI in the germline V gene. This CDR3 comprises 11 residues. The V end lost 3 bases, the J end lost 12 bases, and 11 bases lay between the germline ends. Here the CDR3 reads CASSPRDTTFF. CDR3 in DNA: TGTGCCAGCTCACCCCGGGACACAACTTTCTTT. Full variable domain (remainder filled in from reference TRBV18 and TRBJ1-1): NAGVMQNPRHLVRRRGQEARLRCSPMKGHSHVYWYRQLPEEGLKFMVYLQKENIIDESGMPKERFSAEFPKEGPSILRIQQVVRGDSAAYFCASSPRDTTFFGQGTRLTVV.

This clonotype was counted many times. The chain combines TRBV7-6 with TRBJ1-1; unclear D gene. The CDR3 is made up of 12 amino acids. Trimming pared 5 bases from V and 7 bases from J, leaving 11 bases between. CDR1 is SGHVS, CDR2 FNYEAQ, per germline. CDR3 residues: CASSLGPNEAFF. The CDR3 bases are TGTGCCAGCAGCCTAGGACCAAATGAAGCTTTCTTT.

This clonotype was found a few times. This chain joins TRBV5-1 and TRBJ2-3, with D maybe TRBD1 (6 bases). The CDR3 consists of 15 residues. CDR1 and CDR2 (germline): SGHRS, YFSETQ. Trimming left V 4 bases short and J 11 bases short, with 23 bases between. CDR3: CASSRQVSNTGEQYF. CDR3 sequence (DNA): TGCGCCAGCAGCCGACAGGTCTCGAACACCGGGGAGCAGTATTTT.

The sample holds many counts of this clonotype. In DNA, the CDR3 is TGCGCCAGCAGCTCTAGCGGGGGTGAACAGTTCTTC. Its protein is CASSSSGGEQFF. The chain is built from TRBV5-1 and TRBJ2-1, with TRBD2 identical over 10 bases. After removal of 3 bases from V and 13 bases from J, the junction contained 4 bases not matched to a gene. The germline V gene has CDR1 SGHRS and CDR2 YFSETQ. The CDR3 loop spans 12 amino acids.

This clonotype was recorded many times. The CDR3 nucleotides read TGCGCCAGCACTGGTCTTACAGCGAACACCGGGGAGCTGTTTTTT. It yields the protein CASTGLTANTGELFF. The V and J genes are TRBV5-1 and TRBJ2-2; D is unclear. V was clipped by 6 bases and J by 0 bases, with 12 bases between them. CDR1 is SGHRS and CDR2 is YFSETQ in the germline V gene. The CDR3 extends over 15 amino acids.

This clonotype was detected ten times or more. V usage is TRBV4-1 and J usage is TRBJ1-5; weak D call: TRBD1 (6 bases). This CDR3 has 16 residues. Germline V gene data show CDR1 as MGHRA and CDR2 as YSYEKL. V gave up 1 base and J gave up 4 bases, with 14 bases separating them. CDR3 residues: CASSQAYDRTNQPQHF. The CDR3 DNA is TGCGCCAGCAGCCAAGCTTACGACAGGACTAATCAGCCCCAGCATTTT.

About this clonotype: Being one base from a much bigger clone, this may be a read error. CDR3 sequence reads: CAISESTWWRGYTF. The DNA for the CDR3 is TGTGCCATCAGTGAGTCTACATGGTGGAGAGGCTACACCTTC. The V and J genes are TRBV10-3 and TRBJ1-2, with D unresolved. Per germline, CDR1 ENHRY and CDR2 SYGVKD. This CDR3 is built from 14 residues. Trimming stripped 0 bases from V and 8 bases from J, with 13 bases between.

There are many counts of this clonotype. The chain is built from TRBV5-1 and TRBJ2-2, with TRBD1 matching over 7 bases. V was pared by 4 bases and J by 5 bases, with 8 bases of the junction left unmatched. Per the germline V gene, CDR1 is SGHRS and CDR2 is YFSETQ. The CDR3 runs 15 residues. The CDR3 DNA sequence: TGCGCCAGCAGCCCCCAGACAGGGAGAACCGGGGAGCTGTTTTTT. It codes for CASSPQTGRTGELFF.

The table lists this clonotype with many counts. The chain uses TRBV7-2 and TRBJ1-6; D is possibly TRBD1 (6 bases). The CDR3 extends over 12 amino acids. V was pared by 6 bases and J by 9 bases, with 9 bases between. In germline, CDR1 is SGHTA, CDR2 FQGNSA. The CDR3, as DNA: TGTGCCAGCAGACAGGGTCGTTCACCCCTCCACTTT. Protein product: CASRQGRSPLHF.

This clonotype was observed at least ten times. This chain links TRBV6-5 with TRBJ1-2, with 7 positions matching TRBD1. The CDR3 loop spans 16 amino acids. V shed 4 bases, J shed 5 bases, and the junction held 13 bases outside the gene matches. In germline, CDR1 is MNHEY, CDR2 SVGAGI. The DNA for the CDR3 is TGTGCCAGCAGTTCCAGACAGGGCCCCTTGGGATATGGCTACACCTTC. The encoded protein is CASSSRQGPLGYGYTF.

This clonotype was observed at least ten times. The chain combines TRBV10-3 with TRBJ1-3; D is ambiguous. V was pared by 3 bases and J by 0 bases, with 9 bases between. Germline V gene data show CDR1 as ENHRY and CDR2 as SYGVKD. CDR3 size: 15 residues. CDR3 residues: CAISDQTNSGNTIYF. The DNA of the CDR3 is TGTGCCATCAGTGACCAGACAAACTCTGGAAACACCATATATTTT.

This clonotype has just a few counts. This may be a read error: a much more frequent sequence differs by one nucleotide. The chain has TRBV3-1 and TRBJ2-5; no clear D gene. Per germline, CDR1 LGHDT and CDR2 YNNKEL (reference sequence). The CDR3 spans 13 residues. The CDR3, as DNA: TGTGCCAGCAGAGCCACCATTCAAGAGACCAAGTACTTC. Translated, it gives CASRATIQETKYF.

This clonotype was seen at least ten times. For the CDR3, the DNA is TGCGCCAGCAGCTCCTCCGGGACAGGGGTCGGGGAGCTGTTTTTT. It codes for CASSSSGTGVGELFF. This chain uses TRBV5-1 with TRBJ2-2, with TRBD1 matching over 10 bases. Trimming removed 3 bases from V and 7 bases from J; junction bases left unmatched: 6. The germline CDR1 and CDR2 sequences are SGHRS and YFSETQ. The CDR3 extends over 15 amino acids. Together with reference TRBV5-1 and TRBJ2-2, the CDR3 gives the full variable domain: KAGVTQTPRYLIKTRGQQVTLSCSPISGHRSVSWYQQTPGQGLQFLFEYFSETQRNKGNFPGRFSGRQFSNSRSEMNVSTLELGDSALYLCASSSSGTGVGELFFGEGSRLTVL.

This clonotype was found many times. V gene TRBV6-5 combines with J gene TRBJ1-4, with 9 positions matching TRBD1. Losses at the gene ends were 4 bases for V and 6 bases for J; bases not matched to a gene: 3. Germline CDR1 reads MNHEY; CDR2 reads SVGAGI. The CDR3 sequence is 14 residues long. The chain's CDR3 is CASSSGQGHEKLFF. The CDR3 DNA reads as TGTGCCAGCAGTTCGGGACAGGGCCATGAAAAACTGTTTTTT.

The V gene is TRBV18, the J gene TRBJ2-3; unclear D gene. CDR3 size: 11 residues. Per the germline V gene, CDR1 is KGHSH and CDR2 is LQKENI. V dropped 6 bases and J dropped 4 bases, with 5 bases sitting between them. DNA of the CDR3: TGTGCCAGCTCTCAGGCAGATACGCAGTATTTT. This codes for CASSQADTQYF.

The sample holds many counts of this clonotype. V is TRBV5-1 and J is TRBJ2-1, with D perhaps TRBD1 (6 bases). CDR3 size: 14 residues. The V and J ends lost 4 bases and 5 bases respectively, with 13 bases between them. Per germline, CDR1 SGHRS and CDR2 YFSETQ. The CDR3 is CASSPITGHNEQFF. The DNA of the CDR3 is TGCGCCAGCAGCCCTATTACAGGGCACAATGAGCAGTTCTTC.

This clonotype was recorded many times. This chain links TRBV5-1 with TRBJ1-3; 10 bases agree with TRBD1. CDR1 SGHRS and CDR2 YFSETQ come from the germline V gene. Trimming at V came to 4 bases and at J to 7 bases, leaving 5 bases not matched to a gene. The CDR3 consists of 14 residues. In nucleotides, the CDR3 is TGCGCCAGCAGCAATGGACAGGGGGTGAACACCATATATTTT. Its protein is CASSNGQGVNTIYF.

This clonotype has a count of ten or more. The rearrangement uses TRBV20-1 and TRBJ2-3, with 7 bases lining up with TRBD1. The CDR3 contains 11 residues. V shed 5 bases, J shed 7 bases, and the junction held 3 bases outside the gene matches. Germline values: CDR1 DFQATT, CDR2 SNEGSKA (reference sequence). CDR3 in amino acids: CSASTGNTQYF. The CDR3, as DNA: TGCAGTGCTTCGACAGGGAATACGCAGTATTTT.

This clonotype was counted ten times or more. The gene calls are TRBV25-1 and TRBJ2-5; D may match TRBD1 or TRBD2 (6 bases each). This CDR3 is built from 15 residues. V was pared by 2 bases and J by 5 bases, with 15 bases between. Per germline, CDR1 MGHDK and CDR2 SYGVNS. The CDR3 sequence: CASSEARGLLETQYF. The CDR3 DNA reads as TGTGCCAGCAGTGAAGCCAGGGGACTGTTGGAGACCCAGTACTTC.

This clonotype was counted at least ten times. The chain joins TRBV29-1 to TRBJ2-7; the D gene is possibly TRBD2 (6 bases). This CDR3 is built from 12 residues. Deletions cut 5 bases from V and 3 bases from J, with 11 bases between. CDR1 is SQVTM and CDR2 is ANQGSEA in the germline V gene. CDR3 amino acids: CSVCGESYEQYF. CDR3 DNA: TGCAGCGTTTGCGGGGAGAGCTACGAGCAGTACTTC.

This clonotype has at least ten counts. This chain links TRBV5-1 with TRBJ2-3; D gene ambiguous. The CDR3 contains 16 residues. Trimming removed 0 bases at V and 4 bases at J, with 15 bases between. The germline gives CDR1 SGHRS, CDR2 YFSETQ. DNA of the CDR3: TGCGCCAGCAGCTTGGCCTCAGGTTGGGTGGCAGATACGCAGTATTTT. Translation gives CASSLASGWVADTQYF.

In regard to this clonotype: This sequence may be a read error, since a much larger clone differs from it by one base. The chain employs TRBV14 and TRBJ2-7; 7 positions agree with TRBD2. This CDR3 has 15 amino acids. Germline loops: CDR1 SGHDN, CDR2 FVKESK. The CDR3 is CSSSQDIGGIYEQYF. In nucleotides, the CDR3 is TGTTCCAGCAGCCAAGATATCGGGGGGATCTACGAGCAGTACTTC.

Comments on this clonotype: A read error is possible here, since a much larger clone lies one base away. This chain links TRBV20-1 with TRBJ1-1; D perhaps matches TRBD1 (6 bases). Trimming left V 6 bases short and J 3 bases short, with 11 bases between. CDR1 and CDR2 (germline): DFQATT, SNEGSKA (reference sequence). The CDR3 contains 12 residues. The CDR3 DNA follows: TGCAGTGCCTCAGAGGGGGACACTGAAGCTTTCTTT. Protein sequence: CSASEGDTEAFF.